Below, 8 T cell receptor beta chains from the same sample are listed, as sequenced in a study of blood T cell repertoires in COVID-19. The method was immunoSEQ multiplex PCR; TCRdb's version includes in-frame clones alone and lacks a portion of them. The data contain more than 150,000 clones, roughly 90% of them seen just once; the ten biggest clones take up less than 25%. Sequencing was performed on peripheral blood. The source of these receptors is a man aged 65-85 years with active or convalescent COVID-19.

This chain joins TRBV19 and TRBJ2-7; possible D gene TRBD1, 6 bases. The CDR3 extends over 15 amino acids. Germline V gene sequence: CDR1 LNHDA, CDR2 SQIVND (reference sequence). Trimming took 4 bases from V and 0 from J, leaving 13 bases between them. The CDR3 loop is CASSTVGGSSYEQYF. The CDR3 bases are TGTGCCAGTAGTACTGTAGGGGGTAGCTCCTACGAGCAGTACTTC.

The chain uses TRBV4-1 and TRBJ2-3, with D perhaps matching TRBD2 (5 bases). Trimming stripped 0 bases from V and 7 bases from J, with 14 bases between. From germline, CDR1 is MGHRA and CDR2 YSYEKL. This CDR3 spans 15 amino acids. Here the CDR3 DNA reads TGCGCCAGCAGCCAAGATGGGCTAGCAATGAATACGCAGTATTTT. Translating gives CASSQDGLAMNTQYF.

This sequence joins TRBV5-1 and TRBJ2-5; the D is unclear. Germline V gene sequence: CDR1 SGHRS, CDR2 YFSETQ. V was pared by 4 bases and J by 1 base, with 5 bases between. The CDR3 has 12 residues. The CDR3 sequence: CASSASQETQYF. CDR3 coding DNA: TGCGCCAGCAGCGCCAGCCAAGAGACCCAGTACTTC.

The gene calls are TRBV27 and TRBJ1-2; no clear D gene. The CDR3 sequence is 13 residues long. V lost 5 bases to trimming and J lost 3 bases, with 10 bases between them. Germline V gives CDR1 MNHEY, CDR2 SMNVEV (reference sequence). CDR3 bases: TGTGCCAGCAGTCCCGTCCCTTACTATGGCTACACCTTC. Encoded protein: CASSPVPYYGYTF.

This clone came up once. The chain has TRBV4-3 and TRBJ2-7, with unresolved D. CDR1 LGHNA and CDR2 YSLEER come from the germline V gene. CDR3 size: 16 residues. The ends were cut back, 0 bases at V and 4 bases at J, with 16 bases in the middle. The CDR3 bases are TGCGCCAGCAGCCAAGAACCCCCCCCTCGGGTTTACGAGCAGTACTTC. This codes for CASSQEPPPRVYEQYF.

The J gene is TRBJ1-2, the V gene TRBV14; 9 bases line up with TRBD1. Unmatched junction bases numbered 12, after V lost 6 bases and J lost 4 bases. Looked up from germline, CDR1 is SGHDN and CDR2 is FVKESK. The CDR3 sequence is 16 residues long. The chain's CDR3 is CASRKNGQGNTYGYTF. The CDR3 nucleotides read TGTGCCAGCAGGAAGAACGGACAGGGGAACACCTATGGCTACACCTTC.

This clone has only one observation. The chain has TRBV7-8 and TRBJ2-5; 7 nucleotides agree with TRBD1. The germline gives CDR1 SGHVS, CDR2 FQNEAQ. V was clipped by 3 bases and J by 2 bases; unmatched bases: 0. CDR3 length: 13 residues. In nucleotides, the CDR3 is TGTGCCAGCAGCTTGGGACAGCAAGAGACCCAGTACTTC. Protein product: CASSLGQQETQYF.

The chain uses TRBV7-6 and TRBJ1-1, with D perhaps matching TRBD1 (5 bases). The germline gives CDR1 SGHVS, CDR2 FNYEAQ. Between the trimmed V and J ends, which lost 4 bases and 0 bases, there was a span of 9 bases. The CDR3 runs 14 residues. The CDR3 DNA is TGTGCCAGCAGCTCCGGGGGGATGAACACTGAAGCTTTCTTT. Protein product: CASSSGGMNTEAFF.